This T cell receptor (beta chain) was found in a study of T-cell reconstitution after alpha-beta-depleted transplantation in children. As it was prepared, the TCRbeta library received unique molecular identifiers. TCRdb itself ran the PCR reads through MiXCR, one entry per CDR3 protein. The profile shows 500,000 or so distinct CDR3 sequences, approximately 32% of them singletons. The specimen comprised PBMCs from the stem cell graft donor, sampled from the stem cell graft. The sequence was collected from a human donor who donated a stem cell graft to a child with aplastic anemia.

CDR3 sequence: CASSTGKTDHEQYF. Here the CDR3 DNA reads TGCGCCAGCAGCACGGGAAAGACAGACCACGAGCAGTACTTC. This rearrangement joins TRBV5-1 to TRBJ2-7, with D possibly called TRBD1 or TRBD2 (5 bases each). CDR1 and CDR2 from the germline V gene are SGHRS and YFSETQ. The CDR3 has 14 residues. Between the trimmed V and J ends, which lost 4 bases and 5 bases, there was a span of 16 bases.